This T cell receptor beta chain is from a study of cytomegalovirus exposure and HLA in healthy donors. About the research overall: Previous work identified 95 million to 120 million unique TCR beta sequences from around 180 million T cells.

General study findings and limits: Earlier results showed most TCR beta V segments being productive about 87% or about 30% of the time. A later analysis linked a missense variant in DCLRE1C to the trimming of TCR beta V and J genes.

PCR employed 60 Vbeta and 13 Jbeta primers. Assay: immunoSEQ multiplex PCR; the TCRdb copy retains only in-frame clones and omits some. The sample includes fewer than 120,000 clones, roughly three quarters of them seen just once. About this clone: Its antigen remains unidentified.

Donors in the study were healthy people who gave bone marrow. Losses at the gene ends were 4 bases for V and 0 bases for J; bases not matched to a gene: 11. The CDR3 extends over 18 amino acids. Per germline, CDR1 SGHAT and CDR2 FQNNGV. V gene TRBV11-2 combines with J gene TRBJ2-7, with TRBD2 matching 11 bases. Source material: PBMCs. The source of this sequence is a young man in good health and CMV-seropositive. The CDR3 DNA reads as TGTGCCAGCAGCTCCGTTCCACTAGCGGGGGTAAGCTCCTACGAGCAGTACTTC. It yields the protein CASSSVPLAGVSSYEQYF.